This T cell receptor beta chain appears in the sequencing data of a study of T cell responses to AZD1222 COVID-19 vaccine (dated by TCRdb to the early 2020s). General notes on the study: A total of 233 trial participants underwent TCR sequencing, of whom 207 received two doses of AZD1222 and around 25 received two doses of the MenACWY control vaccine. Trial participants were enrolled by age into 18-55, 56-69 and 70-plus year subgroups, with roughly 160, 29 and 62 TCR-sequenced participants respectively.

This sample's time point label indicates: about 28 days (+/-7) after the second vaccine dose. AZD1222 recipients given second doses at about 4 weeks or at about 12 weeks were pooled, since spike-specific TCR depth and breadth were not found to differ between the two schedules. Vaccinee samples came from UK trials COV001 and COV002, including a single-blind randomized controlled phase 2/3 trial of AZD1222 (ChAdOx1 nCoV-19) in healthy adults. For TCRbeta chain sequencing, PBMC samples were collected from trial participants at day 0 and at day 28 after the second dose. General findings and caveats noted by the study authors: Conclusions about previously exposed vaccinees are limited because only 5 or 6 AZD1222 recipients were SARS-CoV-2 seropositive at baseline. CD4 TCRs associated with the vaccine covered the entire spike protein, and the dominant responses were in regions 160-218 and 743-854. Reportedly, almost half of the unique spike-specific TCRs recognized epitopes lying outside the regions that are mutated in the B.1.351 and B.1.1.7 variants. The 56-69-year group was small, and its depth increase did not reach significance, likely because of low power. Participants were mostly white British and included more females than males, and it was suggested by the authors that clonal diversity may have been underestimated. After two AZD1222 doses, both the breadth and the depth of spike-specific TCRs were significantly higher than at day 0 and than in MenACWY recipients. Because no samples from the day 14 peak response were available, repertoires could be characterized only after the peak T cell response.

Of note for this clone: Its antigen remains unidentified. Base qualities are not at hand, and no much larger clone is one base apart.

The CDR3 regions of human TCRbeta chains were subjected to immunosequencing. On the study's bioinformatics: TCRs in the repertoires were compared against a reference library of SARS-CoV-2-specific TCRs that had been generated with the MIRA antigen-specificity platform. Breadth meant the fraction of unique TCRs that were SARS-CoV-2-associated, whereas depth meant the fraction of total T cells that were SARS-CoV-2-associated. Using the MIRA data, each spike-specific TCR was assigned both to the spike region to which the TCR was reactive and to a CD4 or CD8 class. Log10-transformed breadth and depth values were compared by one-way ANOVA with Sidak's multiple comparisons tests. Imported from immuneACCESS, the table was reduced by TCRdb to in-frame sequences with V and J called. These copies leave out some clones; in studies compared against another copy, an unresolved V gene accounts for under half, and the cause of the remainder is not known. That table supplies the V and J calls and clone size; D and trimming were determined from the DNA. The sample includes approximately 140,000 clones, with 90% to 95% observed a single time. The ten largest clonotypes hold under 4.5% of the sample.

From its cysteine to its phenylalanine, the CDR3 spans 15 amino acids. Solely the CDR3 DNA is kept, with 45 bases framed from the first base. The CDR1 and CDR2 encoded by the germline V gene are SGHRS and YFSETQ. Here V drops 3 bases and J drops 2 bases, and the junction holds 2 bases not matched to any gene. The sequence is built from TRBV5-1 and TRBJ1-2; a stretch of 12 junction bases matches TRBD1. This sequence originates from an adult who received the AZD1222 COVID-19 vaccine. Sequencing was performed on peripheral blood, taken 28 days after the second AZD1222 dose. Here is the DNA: TGCGCCAGCAGCTGGGGGACAGGGGGCAACTATGGCTACACCTTC. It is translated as CASSWGTGGNYGYTF.